This TCR beta chain was found in a study of blood T cell repertoires in COVID-19. Across the study: PBMCs, B-cell-depleted T cells, or T cells provided the cDNA or gDNA that made up the material.

V was shortened by 6 bases and J by 4 bases, with 8 bases between the two germline ends. The CDR3 contains 12 residues. Germline V gene lookup returns CDR1 SNHLY and CDR2 FYNNEI. In the original processing: For nucleated cells, counts were estimated from reference gene primer amplification. The method was immunoSEQ multiplex PCR; TCRdb's version includes in-frame clones alone and lacks a portion of them. Clonal size and the V and J genes are those of that table, whereas D and trimming came from the DNA. The sample shows about 210,000 clones, around 92% of them seen only once. This clonotype was obtained from a man aged 25 to 45 with acute or convalescent COVID-19. The rearrangement links TRBV2 to TRBJ2-3; D unclear. Sequenced sample: peripheral blood. CDR3 amino acids: CASRAEADTQYF. The CDR3 DNA follows: TGTGCCAGCAGGGCCGAGGCAGATACGCAGTATTTT.